One sample yielded the 12 T cell receptor beta chains listed below, sequenced in a study of CD8+CD57+ T cells in acquired aplastic anemia (dated by TCRdb to 2017 to 2018). The sequencer was an Illumina HiSeq 2000. Genomic DNA served as template for TCR beta VDJ combination and CDR3 sequence profiling. TCRdb cleaned the public reads at Q25 with fastp, built clones with MiXCR and kept in-frame beta chains. Each entry is one CDR3 protein sequence, shown with its most common DNA and genes. This sample comprises around 200,000 distinct CDR3 sequences, around 50% of them detected only once. The top ten clonotypes cover under 15% of the sample. Expansion of CD8+CD57+ cells had been shown by flow cytometry in the patients chosen for sequencing. Sequenced material: sorted CD4+, CD8+, or CD8+CD57+ T cells (not recorded which) from PBMCs. The receptors were gathered from a human donor with aplastic anemia.

Here the CDR3 DNA reads TGTGCCAGCAGCAACACGGGTAGCTCCTACGAGCAGTACTTC. This sequence encodes CASSNTGSSYEQYF. This chain uses TRBV7-6 with TRBJ2-7; D gene unclear. Trimming cost V 5 bases and J 0 bases, with 11 bases left between them. CDR1 SGHVS and CDR2 FNYEAQ come from the germline V gene. The CDR3 is made up of 14 amino acids.

This clonotype was detected many times. The chain employs TRBV7-6 and TRBJ1-2, with 9 nucleotides matching TRBD1. Trimming removed 5 bases from V and 4 bases from J; junction bases left unmatched: 8. The germline V gene encodes CDR1 SGHVS and CDR2 FNYEAQ. CDR3 length equals 15 residues. The CDR3 sequence: CASSRGTGRGYGYTF. The CDR3 DNA is TGTGCCAGCAGCCGAGGGACAGGGCGGGGCTATGGCTACACCTTC.

This clonotype was counted only a few times. The chain couples TRBV28 to TRBJ2-1; D is perhaps TRBD1 or TRBD2 (6 bases each). The CDR3 spans 12 residues. With 8 bases removed from V and 5 bases from J, the gap between germline ends came to 10 bases. Germline loops: CDR1 MDHEN, CDR2 SYDVKM. CDR3 loop: CASRGGHNEQFF. The CDR3, as DNA: TGTGCCAGCCGAGGGGGGCACAATGAGCAGTTCTTC.

This clonotype was detected many times. The V and J genes are TRBV7-6 and TRBJ1-1, with 8 bases identical to TRBD1. The CDR3 spans 13 residues. Looked up from germline, CDR1 is SGHVS and CDR2 is FNYEAQ. V was clipped by 5 bases and J by 4 bases; unmatched bases: 3. Here the CDR3 reads CASSAQGATEAFF. For the CDR3, the DNA is TGTGCCAGCAGCGCCCAGGGGGCCACTGAAGCTTTCTTT.

V and J are TRBV2 and TRBJ2-7, with unresolved D. V lost 6 bases and J 5 bases, leaving 20 bases between the germline ends. The CDR3 covers 15 residues. The germline V gene has CDR1 SNHLY and CDR2 FYNNEI. The CDR3 protein is CASRLPEPAVHEQYF. The CDR3 bases are TGTGCCAGCAGGCTCCCCGAACCCGCGGTCCACGAGCAGTACTTC.

This clonotype is a singleton in its sample. The chain uses TRBV2 and TRBJ2-1; 11 bases are a match to TRBD2. From germline, CDR1 is SNHLY and CDR2 FYNNEI. CDR3 length: 14 residues. The junction had 4 bases not matched to a gene; V was cut back by 6 bases and J by 6 bases. The CDR3 DNA reads TGTGCCAGCAGCGGTAGCGGGGGGGCCAATGAGCAGTTCTTC. Its translation: CASSGSGGANEQFF.

J is TRBJ2-7 and V is TRBV11-1; the match to TRBD2 covers 11 bases. This CDR3 is 16 amino acids long. V was pared by 11 bases and J by 4 bases, with 16 bases of the junction left unmatched. Germline-derived CDR1 and CDR2 are SGHAT and FQDESV (reference sequence). This CDR3 reads CAGAPAWGTSGYEQYF. For the CDR3, the DNA is TGTGCCGGCGCCCCCGCCTGGGGGACTAGCGGTTACGAGCAGTACTTC.

There are many counts of this clonotype. The rearrangement joins TRBV4-2 to TRBJ2-7; 11 nucleotides match TRBD1. J was trimmed by 5 bases and V by 2 bases; bases with no gene match: 8. This CDR3 is built from 16 residues. Germline V lookup: CDR1 LGHNA, CDR2 YNFKEQ. The CDR3 sequence is CASSQSGGQGGHEQYF. The CDR3, as DNA: TGTGCCAGCAGCCAAAGTGGGGGACAGGGGGGCCACGAGCAGTACTTC.

The chain's CDR3 is CASSLSRTATYEQYF. Written as DNA, the CDR3 is TGTGCCAGCAGCTTGTCCCGGACAGCGACCTACGAGCAGTACTTC. This chain connects TRBV7-8 to TRBJ2-7, with D possibly matching TRBD1 (6 bases). The V end lost 3 bases, the J end lost 2 bases, and 14 bases lay between the germline ends. Germline values: CDR1 SGHVS, CDR2 FQNEAQ. The CDR3 spans 15 residues.

This chain connects TRBV24-1 to TRBJ1-6; D perhaps matches TRBD1 (5 bases). The CDR3 runs to 15 residues. V was shortened by 5 bases and J by 8 bases, with 15 bases between the two germline ends. Germline lookup yields CDR1 KGHDR and CDR2 SFDVKD. CDR3 region: CATSALTVPDSPLHF. The CDR3 DNA reads TGTGCCACCAGTGCCTTGACAGTCCCGGATTCACCCCTCCACTTT.

This clonotype showed up just a few times. V and J are TRBV12-3 or TRBV12-4 and TRBJ1-1; a possible D gene is TRBD1 (5 bases). This CDR3 is 12 amino acids long. V lost 6 bases and J lost 11, with 16 bases in between. CDR3 in DNA: TGTGCCAGCAGACCTGGGACGGCCGTTGCTTTCTTT. Residues: CASRPGTAVAFF.

This clonotype was recorded a few times. The chain uses TRBV20-1 and TRBJ1-1; the D gene is possibly TRBD1 (6 bases). CDR1 is DFQATT and CDR2 is SNEGSKA in the germline V gene (reference sequence). The CDR3 loop spans 15 amino acids. With 3 bases removed from V and 9 bases from J, the gap between germline ends came to 23 bases. Here the CDR3 DNA reads TGCAGTGCTAGCTCCCCTATAACAGGGATGGTCCAAGCTTTCTTT. Residues: CSASSPITGMVQAFF.